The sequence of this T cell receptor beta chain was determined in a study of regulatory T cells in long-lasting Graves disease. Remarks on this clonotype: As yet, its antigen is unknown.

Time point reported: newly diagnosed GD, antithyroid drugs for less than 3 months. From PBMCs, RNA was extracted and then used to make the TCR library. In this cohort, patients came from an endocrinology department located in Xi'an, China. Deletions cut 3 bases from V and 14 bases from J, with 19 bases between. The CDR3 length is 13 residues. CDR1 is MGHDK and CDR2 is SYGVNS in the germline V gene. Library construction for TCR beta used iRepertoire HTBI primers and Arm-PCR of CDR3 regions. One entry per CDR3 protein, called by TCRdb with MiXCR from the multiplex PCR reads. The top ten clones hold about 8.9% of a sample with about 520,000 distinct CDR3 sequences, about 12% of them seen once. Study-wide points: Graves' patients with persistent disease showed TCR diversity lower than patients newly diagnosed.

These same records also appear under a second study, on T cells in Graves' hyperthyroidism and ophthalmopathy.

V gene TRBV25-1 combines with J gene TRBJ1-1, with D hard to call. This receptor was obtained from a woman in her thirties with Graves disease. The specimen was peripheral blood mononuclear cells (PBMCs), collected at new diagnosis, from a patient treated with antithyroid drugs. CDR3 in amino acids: CASSENLDWASFF. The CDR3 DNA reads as TGTGCCAGCAGTGAGAATTTAGATTGGGCGTCCTTCTTT.